The clone carrying this T cell receptor (beta chain) showed up many times. The antigen is not known. The source material, RNA transcripts, was used to amplify TCR beta CDR3 regions. A first-round RT-PCR of the TCR CDR3 used the HTBI primer set. One entry per CDR3 protein, called by TCRdb with MiXCR from the multiplex PCR reads. The sample lists hundreds of thousands of distinct CDR3 sequences, roughly 14% seen once, with roughly an eighth in the top ten. Disease duration was under 3 months in the ophthalmopathy patients, who also had a Clinical Activity Score of at least 3 and a NOSPECS grade of at least 4. Germline loops: CDR1 SGHTA, CDR2 FQGNSA. J gave up 0 bases and V 2 bases, and 25 bases lay outside the gene matches. The CDR3 totals 24 residues. The data stem from a study of T cells in Graves' hyperthyroidism and ophthalmopathy. In the study overall: The blood sample was taken at first diagnosis, before treatment began. Study-level points and caveats: The model foresaw ophthalmopathy a median 6.5 months prior to onset.

The gene calls are TRBV7-2 and TRBJ2-7, with 13 bases matching TRBD2. The specimen was blood. The sequence was obtained from a woman between 50 and 59 years old with Graves' ophthalmopathy. The CDR3 nucleotides are TGTGCCAGCAGCTTATACGGGCGGGTTTATGCGGGACTAGCGGGAATAGAGGACTCCTACGAGCAGTACTTC. This codes for CASSLYGRVYAGLAGIEDSYEQYF.